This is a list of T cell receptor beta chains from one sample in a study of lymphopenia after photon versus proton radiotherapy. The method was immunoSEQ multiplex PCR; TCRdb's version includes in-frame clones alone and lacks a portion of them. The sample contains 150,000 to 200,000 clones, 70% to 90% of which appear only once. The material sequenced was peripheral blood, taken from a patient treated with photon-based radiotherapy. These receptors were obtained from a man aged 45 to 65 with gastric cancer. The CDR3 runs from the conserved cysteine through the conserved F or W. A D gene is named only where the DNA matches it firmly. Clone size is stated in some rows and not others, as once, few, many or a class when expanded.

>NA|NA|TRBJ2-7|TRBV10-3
CAISEGGTVYEQYF
TGTGCCATCAGTGAGGGGGGGACAGTCTACGAGCAGTACTTC
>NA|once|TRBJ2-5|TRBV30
CAWRYGVSETQYF
TGTGCCTGGAGATACGGGGTGTCAGAGACCCAGTACTTC
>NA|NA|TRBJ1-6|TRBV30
CAWSARNSPLHF
TGTGCCTGGAGCGCCCGGAATTCACCCCTCCACTTT
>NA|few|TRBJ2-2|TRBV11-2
CASSLGTANTGELFF
TGTGCCAGCAGCTTAGGGACAGCGAACACCGGGGAGCTGTTTTTT
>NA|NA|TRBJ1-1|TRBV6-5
CASRRGGEAFF
TGTGCCAGCAGGAGGGGGGGTGAAGCTTTCTTT
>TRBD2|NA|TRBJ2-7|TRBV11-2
CASSPLAGLGTYEQYF
TGTGCCAGCAGCCCACTAGCGGGACTTGGAACCTACGAGCAGTACTTC
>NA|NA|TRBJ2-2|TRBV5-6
CASSLLGPLRGELFF
TGTGCCAGCAGCTTACTAGGCCCTCTAAGGGGGGAGCTGTTTTTT
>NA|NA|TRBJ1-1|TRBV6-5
CASSYSSGDTEAFF
TGTGCCAGCAGTTACTCCTCGGGGGACACTGAAGCTTTCTTT
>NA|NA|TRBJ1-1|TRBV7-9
CASSPEKGRVLTTEAFF
TGTGCCAGCAGCCCCGAAAAGGGCAGGGTACTTACCACTGAAGCTTTCTTT
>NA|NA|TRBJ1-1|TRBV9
CASSVDREGPYTEAFF
TGTGCCAGCAGCGTAGACAGGGAGGGTCCCTACACTGAAGCTTTCTTT
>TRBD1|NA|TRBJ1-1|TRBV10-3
CAIRDLGQGGTTEAFF
TGTGCCATCAGAGACCTGGGACAGGGCGGGACCACTGAAGCTTTCTTT
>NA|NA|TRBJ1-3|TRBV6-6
CASSSHMGESGNTIYF
TGTGCCAGCAGTTCGCACATGGGAGAATCTGGAAACACCATATATTTT
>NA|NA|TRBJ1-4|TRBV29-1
CSVSLGGDGRLFF
TGCAGCGTTTCCTTAGGGGGAGACGGTCGACTGTTTTTT
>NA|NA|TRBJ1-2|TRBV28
CASSWGYGYTF
TGTGCCAGCAGTTGGGGCTATGGCTACACCTTC
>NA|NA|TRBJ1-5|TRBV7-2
CASSLNWDSNQPQHF
TGTGCCAGCAGCTTAAATTGGGATAGCAATCAGCCCCAGCATTTT
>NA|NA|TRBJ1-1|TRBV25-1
CASSDPTGSTEAFF
TGTGCCAGCAGTGATCCTACAGGGAGCACTGAAGCTTTCTTT
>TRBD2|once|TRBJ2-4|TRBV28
CASSPPAGAIAKNIQYF
TGTGCCAGCAGTCCCCCGGCGGGAGCCATAGCCAAAAACATTCAGTACTTC
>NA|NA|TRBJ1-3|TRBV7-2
CASSSRDNSGNTIYF
TGTGCCAGCAGCTCCCGGGACAACTCTGGAAACACCATATATTTT
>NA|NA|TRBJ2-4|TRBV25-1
CASSDVVLAKNIQYF
TGTGCCAGCAGTGACGTGGTCTTAGCCAAAAACATTCAGTACTTC
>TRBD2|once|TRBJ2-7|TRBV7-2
CASSLGSGNSYEQYF
TGTGCCAGCAGCTTAGGGAGCGGGAACTCCTACGAGCAGTACTTC
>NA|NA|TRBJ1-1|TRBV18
CASSPSETGIRSTFF
TGTGCCAGCTCACCATCCGAGACAGGAATCAGGTCAACTTTCTTT
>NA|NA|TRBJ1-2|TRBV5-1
CASSPDTGSRGGYTF
TGCGCCAGCAGCCCCGATACAGGATCTCGAGGGGGCTACACCTTC
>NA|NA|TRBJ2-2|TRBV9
CASSVVGARNTGELFF
TGTGCCAGCAGCGTAGTGGGGGCCCGGAACACCGGGGAGCTGTTTTTT
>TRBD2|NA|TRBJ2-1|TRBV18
CASSPNTSGNEQFF
TGTGCCAGCTCCCCCAATACTAGCGGTAATGAGCAGTTCTTC
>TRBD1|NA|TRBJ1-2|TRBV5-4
CASSSAKNLGQGISYGYTF
TGTGCCAGCAGCTCGGCAAAAAACCTTGGACAGGGTATTAGCTATGGCTACACCTTC
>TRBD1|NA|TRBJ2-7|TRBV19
CASSTSSQGVGQYF
TGTGCCAGTAGTACCAGCTCACAGGGGGTCGGGCAGTACTTC
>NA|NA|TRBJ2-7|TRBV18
CASSPPQGSYEQYF
TGTGCCAGCTCACCACCGCAGGGCTCCTACGAGCAGTACTTC
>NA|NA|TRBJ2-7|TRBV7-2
CASTPGSGAVQYF
TGTGCCAGCACCCCCGGGAGTGGGGCGGTGCAGTACTTC
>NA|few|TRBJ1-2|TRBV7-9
CASSLGEGGYTF
TGTGCCAGCAGCTTAGGGGAAGGAGGCTACACCTTC
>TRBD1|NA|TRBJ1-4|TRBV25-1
CASSDPPGTGDSSEKLFF
TGTGCCAGCAGTGACCCGCCCGGGACAGGGGATAGTAGTGAAAAACTGTTTTTT
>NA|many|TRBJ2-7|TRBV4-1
CASSQDTGGGYEQYF
TGCGCCAGCAGCCAAGATACAGGGGGAGGGTACGAGCAGTACTTC
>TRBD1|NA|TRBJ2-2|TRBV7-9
CASSSTPGQGSTGELFF
TGTGCCAGCAGCTCAACCCCGGGACAGGGAAGCACCGGGGAGCTGTTTTTT
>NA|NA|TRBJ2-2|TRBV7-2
CASSLKGFVVANTGELFF
TGTGCCAGCAGCTTAAAAGGGTTTGTGGTCGCGAACACCGGGGAGCTGTTTTTT
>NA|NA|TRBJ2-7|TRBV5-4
CASSLINSYEQYF
TGTGCCAGCAGCTTGATCAACTCCTACGAGCAGTACTTC
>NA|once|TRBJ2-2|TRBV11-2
CASSLARTHGELFF
TGTGCCAGCAGCTTAGCTCGGACACACGGGGAGCTGTTTTTT
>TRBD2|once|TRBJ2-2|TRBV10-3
CAISLSGTSGSVGELFF
TGTGCCATCAGTTTATCCGGGACTAGCGGGTCCGTCGGGGAGCTGTTTTTT
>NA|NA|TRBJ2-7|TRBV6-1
CASSGGYGWSETYEQYF
TGTGCCAGCAGTGGGGGGTACGGTTGGTCCGAGACCTACGAGCAGTACTTC
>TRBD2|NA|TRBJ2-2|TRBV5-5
CASIPQGGRNTGELFF
TGTGCCAGCATCCCTCAGGGAGGGAGGAACACCGGGGAGCTGTTTTTT
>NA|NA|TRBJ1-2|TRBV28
CASSFRGYTF
TGTGCCAGCAGTTTTAGGGGCTACACCTTC